The clone carrying this T cell receptor beta chain has ten or more counts. Its antigen is still unknown. The sample comes from a study of blood T cells in healthy people across ages. General observations from the study: Strongly correlated with naive T cell percentage was TCR beta diversity.

The authors ran a second PCR of roughly 6 to 12 cycles using a sample-barcoded 5' primer and a J-beta primer mix. TCRdb recomputed calls from the 5' RACE reads with MiXCR, one row per CDR3 protein. The sample records some 790,000 distinct CDR3 sequences, roughly 26% being singletons. With 4 bases removed from V and 0 bases from J, the gap between germline ends came to 10 bases. CDR1 SGHTA and CDR2 FQGNSA come from the germline V gene. This CDR3 contains 15 residues. The source material was blood. This sequence originates from a woman older than 75 in good health. V and J are TRBV7-2 and TRBJ1-5; weak D call: TRBD1 (5 bases). This CDR3 is CASSSGDYSNQPQHF. CDR3 coding DNA: TGTGCCAGCAGCTCCGGGGACTATAGCAATCAGCCCCAGCATTTT.